The rows below give T cell receptor beta chains drawn from one sample of a study of read filtering for tumor transcriptome and immune sequencing. TCRdb re-called the reads with MiXCR, one entry per CDR3 protein. Of approximately 61,000 distinct CDR3 sequences in the sample, about 19% were seen once. Specimen: a population of CD138-negative cells sorted from bone marrow. These receptors were collected from a donor at least 40 years old with multiple myeloma. Each CDR3 is given with its conserved first and last residue. D genes are given only for firm matches. Clone size is given for some rows only: seen once, a few or many times, or a class if the clone is expanded.

clone_size,d_call,v_call,j_call,cdr3_nt,cdr3_aa
many,TRBD2,TRBV6-5,TRBJ2-6,TGTGCCAGCAGTTACGGGACTAGCGGGAGTTCTGGGGCCAACGTCCTGACTTTC,CASSYGTSGSSGANVLTF
many,.,TRBV20-1,TRBJ2-6,TGCAGTGCTGACCCCGGGACACCTGGGGCCAACGTCCTGACTTTC,CSADPGTPGANVLTF
many,TRBD2,TRBV11-1,TRBJ2-1,TGTGCCAGCACCTCGGGACAGGGACTAGCGGGAGTTTACAATGAGCAGTTCTTC,CASTSGQGLAGVYNEQFF
many,.,TRBV6-5,TRBJ2-7,TGTGCCAGCAGTCCTCGGAGGGTTGGCGAGCAGTACTTC,CASSPRRVGEQYF
.,.,TRBV12-3/TRBV12-4,TRBJ1-1,TGTGCCAGCAGTAAGAGTGGGACATGGTCGATCGGCACTGAAGCTCTCTTT,CASSKSGTWSIGTEALF
many,TRBD1,TRBV29-1,TRBJ1-4,TGCAGCGTTGATGTTGTGACAGGGGATGAAAAACTGTTTTTT,CSVDVVTGDEKLFF
many,.,TRBV11-2,TRBJ2-7,TGTGCCAGCAGCCGTCCAGAGGGGGTCGAGCAGTACTTC,CASSRPEGVEQYF
.,.,TRBV20-1,TRBJ1-3,TGCAGTGCTATTCGGACCGCGTACCTCTCTGGAAACACCATATATTTT,CSAIRTAYLSGNTIYF
many,TRBD2,TRBV7-9,TRBJ2-5,TGTGCCAGCAGCCGGGACCTAGCGGGCTTGGAGACCCAGTACTTC,CASSRDLAGLETQYF
many,.,TRBV7-2,TRBJ2-1,TGTGCCAGCAGCCAGGCTAGTTACAATGAGCAGTTCTTC,CASSQASYNEQFF
many,TRBD2,TRBV5-1,TRBJ2-1,TGCGCCAGCAGCTTCTCTAGCGGGAGAAATGAGCAGTTCTTC,CASSFSSGRNEQFF